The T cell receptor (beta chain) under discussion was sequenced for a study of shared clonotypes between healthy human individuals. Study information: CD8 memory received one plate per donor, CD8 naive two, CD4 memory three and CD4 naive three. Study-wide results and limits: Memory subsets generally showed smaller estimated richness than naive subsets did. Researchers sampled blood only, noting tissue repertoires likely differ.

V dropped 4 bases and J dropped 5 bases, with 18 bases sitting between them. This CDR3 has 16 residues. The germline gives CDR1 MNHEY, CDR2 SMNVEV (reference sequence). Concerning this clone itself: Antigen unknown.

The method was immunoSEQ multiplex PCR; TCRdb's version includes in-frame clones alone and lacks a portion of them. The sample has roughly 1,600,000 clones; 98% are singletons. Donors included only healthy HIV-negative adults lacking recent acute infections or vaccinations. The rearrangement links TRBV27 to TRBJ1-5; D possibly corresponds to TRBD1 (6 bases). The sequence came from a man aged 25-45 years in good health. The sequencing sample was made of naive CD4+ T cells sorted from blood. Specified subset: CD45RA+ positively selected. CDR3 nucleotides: TGTGCCAGCAGTTCGGACAGAGGGTCGGGTTATCAGCCCCAGCATTTT. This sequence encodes CASSSDRGSGYQPQHF.